This TCR beta chain comes out of a study of blood T cells in healthy people across ages. Study-wide results and caveats: Changes in expanded clonotypes were possibly confounded, as the CMV status of donors was unknown.

It was with a sample-barcoded 5' primer and a J-beta primer mix that a second PCR of roughly 6 to 11 cycles was run. Each CDR3 protein is one row after TCRdb ran MiXCR on the 5' RACE reads. The data show about 1,400,000 distinct CDR3 sequences, roughly 59% seen once. The V gene lost 10 bases and the J gene lost 2 bases, with 17 bases spanning the gap. This CDR3 comprises 14 residues. This clonotype was found a few times. The target antigen is unknown. Sequencing used blood. V usage is TRBV12-3 or TRBV12-4 and J usage is TRBJ1-2; no clear D. This receptor was identified in a man younger than 30 in good health. CDR3 DNA sequence: TGTGCCACCGAGTCCACAGAAAGAAACTATGGCTACACCTTC. Translated, it gives CATESTERNYGYTF.